This T cell receptor beta chain was recovered during a study of breast tumors, draining lymph nodes, adjacent tissues. Findings of the study overall: Luminal-like breast cancer showed significantly greater tumor-nontumor repertoire similarity than basal-like breast cancer did. Tumor T cell lymph node origin was a supported hypothesis, not proven. Tumors had less TCR diversity than lymph nodes, more than nontumor tissue. The data were judged consistent with most tumor T cells coming from lymph node and expanding in tumor.

Germline CDR1 reads SGHTA; CDR2 reads FQGNSA. The germline V and J ends were trimmed by 5 bases and 2 bases, with 22 bases remaining between them. There are 18 residues in the CDR3. Using its own MiXCR run on the multiplex PCR reads, TCRdb lists one record per CDR3 protein. This sample has tens of thousands of distinct CDR3 sequences, with about 63% found just once. Notes on this clonotype: Its target is unknown.

This chain uses TRBV7-2 with TRBJ2-1, with D perhaps TRBD2 (6 bases). This receptor was identified in a female donor with breast cancer. Some clones in this sample may be carry-over from other donors' samples. Sequencing input: breast tumor tissue. The CDR3 sequence is CASSPRVGGWETYNEQFF. DNA for the CDR3: TGTGCCAGCAGCCCCAGGGTGGGGGGATGGGAAACCTACAATGAGCAGTTCTTC.